This entry describes one T cell receptor beta chain. Unmatched junction bases numbered 5, after V lost 4 bases and J lost 3 bases. Per germline, CDR1 SEHNR and CDR2 FQNEAQ (reference sequence). This CDR3 comprises 16 residues. This specimen belongs to a study of blood T cell repertoires in COVID-19. About the study: COVID-19 samples, acute and convalescent, were from the United States, Italy and Spain. The cDNA or gDNA used as material had been derived from T cells, B-cell-depleted T cells, or PBMCs.

Produced via immunoSEQ multiplex PCR; TCRdb's table is partial and in-frame only. The repertoire holds approximately 26,000 clones, 90% seen once, with 1.5% to 2% in the top ten. The clonotype was recovered from a woman aged 60-70 years with active COVID-19. What was sequenced was peripheral blood. This chain connects TRBV7-9 to TRBJ2-1; 11 bases map to TRBD2. The CDR3 DNA follows: TGTGCCAGCAGCTCCTCGGGACTAGCGGACTACAATGAGCAGTTCTTC. Translation gives CASSSSGLADYNEQFF.